This T cell receptor (beta chain) was sequenced in a study of tissue T cells after allogeneic stem cell transplantation. Regarding the study as a whole: In patients and mice, blood and spleen missed much of tissue repertoire.

This clone was seen more than once but under ten times. Its specificity is unknown. CDR3 length equals 19 residues. V lost 0 bases, J lost 5 bases, and 12 bases stayed unmatched. The germline CDR1 and CDR2 sequences are MNHEY and SVGEGT. Data came from immunoSEQ multiplex PCR; TCRdb stores just in-frame clones and leaves some out. The sample shows about 1,300 clones, roughly 77% of them seen only once. The sequencing here drew on stomach tissue, taken at autopsy. The receptor was derived from a male patient aged 40 to 69 with steroid-refractory graft-versus-host disease after an allogeneic stem cell transplant. The T cells may come from the graft donor. The chain couples TRBV6-2 or TRBV6-3 to TRBJ2-3, with 12 bases fitting TRBD2. CDR3 region: CASSYSTSGGTGSEDTQYF. CDR3 sequence (DNA): TGTGCCAGCAGTTACTCTACTAGCGGGGGGACCGGGAGCGAAGATACGCAGTATTTT.